This TCR beta chain was found in a study of shared clonotypes between healthy human individuals. TCRdb's table, derived via immunoSEQ multiplex PCR, lists solely in-frame clones and lacks some. The sample has hundreds of thousands of clones; approximately 73% are singletons. The germline V gene encodes CDR1 MNHEY and CDR2 SMNVEV (reference sequence). The CDR3 contains 15 residues. The V gene end was trimmed by 6 bases and the J gene end by 5 bases; junction bases not matched to a gene: 7. The sequencing input was memory CD4+ T cells sorted from blood. The subset was: CD45RA-negative fraction. V gene TRBV27 combines with J gene TRBJ2-5; 12 bases map to TRBD2. This receptor was taken from a woman aged 25 to 39 in good health. The CDR3 protein is CASRRLAGVVETQYF. The CDR3 region has the DNA TGTGCCAGCAGACGACTAGCGGGAGTGGTTGAGACCCAGTACTTC.